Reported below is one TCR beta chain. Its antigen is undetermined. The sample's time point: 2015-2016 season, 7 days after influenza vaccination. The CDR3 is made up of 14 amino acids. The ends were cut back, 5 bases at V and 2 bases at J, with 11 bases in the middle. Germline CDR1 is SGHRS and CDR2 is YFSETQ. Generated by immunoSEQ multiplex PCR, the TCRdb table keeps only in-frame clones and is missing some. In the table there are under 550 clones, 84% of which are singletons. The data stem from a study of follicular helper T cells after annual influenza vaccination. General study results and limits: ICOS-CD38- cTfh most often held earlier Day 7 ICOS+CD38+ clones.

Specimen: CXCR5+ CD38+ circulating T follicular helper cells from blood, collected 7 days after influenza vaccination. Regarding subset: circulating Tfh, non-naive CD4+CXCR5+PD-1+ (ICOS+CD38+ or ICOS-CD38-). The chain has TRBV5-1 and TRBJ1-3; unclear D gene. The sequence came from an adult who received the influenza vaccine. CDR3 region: CASRTEEAGNTIYF. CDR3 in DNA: TGCGCCAGCAGAACCGAAGAGGCTGGAAACACCATATATTTT.